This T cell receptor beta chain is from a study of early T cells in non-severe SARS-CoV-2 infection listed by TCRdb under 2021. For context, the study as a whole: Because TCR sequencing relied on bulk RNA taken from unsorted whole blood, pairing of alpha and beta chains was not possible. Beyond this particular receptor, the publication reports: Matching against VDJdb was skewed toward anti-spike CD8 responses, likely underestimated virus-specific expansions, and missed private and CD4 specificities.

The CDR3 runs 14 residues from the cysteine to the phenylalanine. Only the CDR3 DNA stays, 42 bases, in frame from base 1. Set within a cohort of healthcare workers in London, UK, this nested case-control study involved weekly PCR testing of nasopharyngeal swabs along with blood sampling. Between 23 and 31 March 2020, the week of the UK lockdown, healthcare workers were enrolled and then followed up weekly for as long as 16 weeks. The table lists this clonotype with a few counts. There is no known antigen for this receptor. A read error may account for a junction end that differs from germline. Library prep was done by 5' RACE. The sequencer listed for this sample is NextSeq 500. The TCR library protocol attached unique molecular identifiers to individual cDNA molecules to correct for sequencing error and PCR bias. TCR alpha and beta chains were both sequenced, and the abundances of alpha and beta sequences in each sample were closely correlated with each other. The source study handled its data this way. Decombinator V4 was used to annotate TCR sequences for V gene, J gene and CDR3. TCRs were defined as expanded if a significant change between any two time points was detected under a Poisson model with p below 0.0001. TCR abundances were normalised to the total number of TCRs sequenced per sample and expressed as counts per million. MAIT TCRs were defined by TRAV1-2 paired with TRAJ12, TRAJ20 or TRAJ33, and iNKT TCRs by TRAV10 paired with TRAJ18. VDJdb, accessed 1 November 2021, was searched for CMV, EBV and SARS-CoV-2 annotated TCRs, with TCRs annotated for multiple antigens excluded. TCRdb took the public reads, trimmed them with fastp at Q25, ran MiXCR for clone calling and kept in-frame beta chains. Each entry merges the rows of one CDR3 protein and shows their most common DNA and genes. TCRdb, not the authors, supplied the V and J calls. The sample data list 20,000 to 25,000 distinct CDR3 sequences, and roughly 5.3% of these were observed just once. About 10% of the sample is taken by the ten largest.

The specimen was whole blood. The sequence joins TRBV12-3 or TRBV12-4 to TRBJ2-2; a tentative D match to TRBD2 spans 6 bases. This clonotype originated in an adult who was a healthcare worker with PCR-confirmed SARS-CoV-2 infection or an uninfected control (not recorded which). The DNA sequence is TGCGCCAGCAGTTTCGTCGGGGGCACCGGGGAGCTGTTTTTT. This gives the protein CASSFVGGTGELFF.